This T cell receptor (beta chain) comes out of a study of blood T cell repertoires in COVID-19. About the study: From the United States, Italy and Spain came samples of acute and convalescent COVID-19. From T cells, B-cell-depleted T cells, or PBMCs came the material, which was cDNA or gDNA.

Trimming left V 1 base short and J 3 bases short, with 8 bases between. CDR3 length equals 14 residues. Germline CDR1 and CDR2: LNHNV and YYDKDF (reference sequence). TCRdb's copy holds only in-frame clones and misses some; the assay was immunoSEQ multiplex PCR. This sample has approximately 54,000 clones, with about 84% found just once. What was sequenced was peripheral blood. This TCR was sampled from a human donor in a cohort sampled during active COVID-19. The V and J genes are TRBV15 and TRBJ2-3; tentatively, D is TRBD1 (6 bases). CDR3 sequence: CATSRVDRTDTQYF. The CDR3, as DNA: TGTGCCACCAGCAGAGTTGACAGGACAGATACGCAGTATTTT.